This paragraph reports one T cell receptor (beta chain). Ten or more counts support this clonotype. No antigen is known for it. Per-base qualities were not stored, and no clone one base away is much larger. Every patient had bone marrow sampled at the time of active disease. Bone marrow mononuclear cells were isolated by Ficoll-Hypaque density gradient centrifugation. To remove myeloma plasma cells, the cells were labeled with CD138 magnetic microbeads on a MACS separator, and CD138-negative cells were then collected by negative selection. Flow cytometry with CD138 antibodies on an Attune NxT was used to check how pure the isolated cells were. TRIzol reagent was used to extract total RNA, and a NanoDrop spectrophotometer was used to quantify the extracted RNA. For each patient, the CD138-negative bone marrow sample underwent paired RNA-seq and IR-seq. V lost 5 bases and J lost 4 bases; the stretch between them is 20 bases long. In the germline V gene, CDR1 corresponds to SGHAT and CDR2 to FQNNGV. From cysteine to phenylalanine, the CDR3 is 17 amino acids long. Here the CDR3 DNA is all that survives: 51 bases in frame from base 1.

The data originate from a study of read filtering for tumor transcriptome and immune sequencing (dated by TCRdb to about 2020). Study-level background: The cohort was composed of 17 male and over 13 female patients, with a mean age of about 68 years and an age range of roughly 45 to 85. By revised international staging, eight or nine patients were R-ISS I, fewer than 20 were R-ISS II and roughly seven were R-ISS III. Whole-transcriptome libraries were prepared with the TruSeq RNA Access Library Prep Kit after DNase treatment. Per sample, about 4.05 to 11 million TCR-region mapped reads were obtained with IR-seq, compared with only about 85 to 1,400 with RNA-seq. Using the same bone marrow samples, the study ran both targeted immune repertoire sequencing and bulk whole-transcriptome sequencing and then compared the TCR repertoires from each method. A main aim was a read-filtering strategy for immune repertoire data, specifically whether clonotypes supported by a single read should be removed. Points the paper makes about the study in general: Rather than purified T cells, the sorted CD138-negative fraction was a mixed bone marrow immune population. Compared with RNA-seq, IR-seq captured clonotypes at much greater depth and more reliably, and a smaller IR-seq throughput was enough to identify most of the shared clonotypes. Removing single-read clonotypes increased the correlation between IR-seq and RNA-seq shared clonotype proportions. Single-read clonotypes made up about 82% of clonotypes but roughly 3.2% of total reads in IR-seq, and 70% to 75% of clonotypes and approximately 47% of reads in RNA-seq.

Starting from 350 to 450 ng RNA, TCR libraries were constructed with the Immunoverse kit using molecular barcoded adaptors that cover the alpha/delta and beta/gamma chains. TCR library preparation used the same RNA that was used for transcriptome sequencing. An Illumina HiSeq 4000 with 2 x 150 cycles was used to sequence the TCR libraries. The authors' analysis ran thus. MiXCR aligned TCR reads to human V, D, J and C references and assembled the aligned reads into CDR3 clonotypes, with quality filtering and error correction included. Clonotype counts and gene usage diversity were analyzed with the tcR package in R. For inspection of raw mapping reads, RNA-seq reads were mapped by STAR aligner version 2.5.3a onto GRCh37 of the human genome. IR-seq fastq files were randomly downsampled with Seqtk 1.3 to test the effect of sequencing depth on detected clonotypes. TCRdb applied fastp at Q25 and MiXCR to the public reads, then kept only in-frame beta chains. Every distinct CDR3 protein forms one entry, paired with its most common genes and DNA. TCRdb assigned the V and J calls; the authors' analysis was not used. Recorded for this sample are tens of thousands of distinct CDR3 sequences; roughly 19% of them occurred a single time. The ten largest clones capture 15% of the sample.

The chain uses TRBV11-2 and TRBJ2-2; possibly the D gene is TRBD1, per 5 matching bases. The sequenced sample consisted of a population of CD138-negative cells sorted from bone marrow. The intended sense of this specimen's cell subset or site label: bone marrow mononuclear cells depleted of CD138+ plasma/myeloma cells by negative magnetic selection. The TCR originated in a donor at least 40 years old with multiple myeloma. CDR3 sequence: CASSPYRTPSTTGELFF. The DNA is as follows: TGTGCCAGCAGCCCTTACAGGACGCCAAGTACCACCGGGGAGCTGTTTTTT.